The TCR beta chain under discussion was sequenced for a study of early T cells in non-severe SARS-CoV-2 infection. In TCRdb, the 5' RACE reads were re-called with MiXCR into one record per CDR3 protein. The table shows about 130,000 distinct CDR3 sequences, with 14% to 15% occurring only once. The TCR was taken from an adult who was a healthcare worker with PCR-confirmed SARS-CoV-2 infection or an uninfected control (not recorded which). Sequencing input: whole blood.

CDR3 in amino acids: CAIRGDTVSYEQYF. The CDR3 nucleotides read TGTGCCATCAGGGGGGACACGGTCTCCTACGAGCAGTACTTC. The chain uses TRBV10-3 and TRBJ2-7; D is perhaps TRBD1 (6 bases). Germline-derived CDR1 and CDR2 are ENHRY and SYGVKD. This CDR3 is built from 14 residues. V lost 6 bases to trimming and J lost 0 bases, with 12 bases between them.